These 15 T cell receptor beta chains originate from one sample sequenced in a study of spatial heterogeneity in lung cancer. As to time point: sample taken at primary tumor resection. Using its own MiXCR run on the 5' RACE reads, TCRdb lists one record per CDR3 protein. The sample lists 3,300 or so distinct CDR3 sequences; about 17% were seen once. These TCRs' antigens remain unknown. Study conclusions and caveats: For expanded intratumoral alpha and beta TCRs, counts tracked tumor mutation counts.

The sequencing here drew on lung tumor tissue, taken at surgery. The receptor set was obtained from a male donor with early-stage non-small cell lung cancer.

The chain links TRBV5-1 to TRBJ2-7; D is undetermined. Germline V lookup: CDR1 SGHRS, CDR2 YFSETQ. The CDR3 is 14 residues long. Trimming removed 2 bases at V and 2 bases at J, with 11 bases between. The CDR3 reads CASSFSEFPYEQYF. CDR3 nucleotide sequence: TGCGCCAGCAGCTTCTCGGAATTCCCCTACGAGCAGTACTTC.

This clonotype came up a few times. The chain employs TRBV6-1 and TRBJ1-1; D unresolved. From germline, CDR1 is MNHNS and CDR2 SASEGT. The V end lost 5 bases, the J end lost 8 bases, and 21 bases lay between the germline ends. The CDR3 is 15 amino acids. The chain's CDR3 is CASSPTTRTRAEAFF. The CDR3 DNA sequence: TGTGCCAGCAGTCCCACCACACGGACGAGGGCAGAAGCTTTCTTT.

Only a few counts were recorded for this clonotype. V is TRBV7-2 and J is TRBJ2-3, with 7 bases identical to TRBD1. This CDR3 region has 15 residues. The J segment lost 5 bases and the V segment lost 6 bases, leaving 11 bases of the junction unmatched. Per the germline V gene, CDR1 is SGHTA and CDR2 is FQGNSA. In nucleotides, the CDR3 is TGTGCCAGCAGGGCAGGGGGAGCCCCGGGAGATACGCAGTATTTT. The encoded protein is CASRAGGAPGDTQYF.

Sample share makes this clonotype medium-sized (0.01 to 0.1%). The gene calls are TRBV12-3 or TRBV12-4 and TRBJ1-5; D not resolved. CDR3 size: 16 residues. Trimming removed 3 bases from V and 2 bases from J, with 14 bases in between. In DNA, the CDR3 is TGTGCCAGCAGTTTGTTCCGAGGCGCGGGCAATCAGCCCCAGCATTTT. This translates into CASSLFRGAGNQPQHF.

This clonotype ranks as medium-sized. V usage is TRBV20-1 and J usage is TRBJ2-3, with a possible D match to TRBD1 (8 bases). The ends were cut back, 3 bases at V and 3 bases at J, with 16 bases in the middle. Germline CDR1 is DFQATT and CDR2 is SNEGSKA (reference sequence). The CDR3 is made up of 15 amino acids. The CDR3 DNA sequence: TGCAGTGCTAGTGAAACAGGGGGAGGGACAGATACGCAGTATTTT. Its translation: CSASETGGGTDTQYF.

This clonotype ranks as medium-sized. The chain is built from TRBV30 and TRBJ2-7; perhaps TRBD2 as D (6 bases). With 2 bases removed from V and 2 bases from J, the gap between germline ends came to 16 bases. Germline loops: CDR1 GTSNPN, CDR2 SVGIG (reference sequence). The length of the CDR3 is 15 residues. The CDR3 DNA follows: TGTGCCTGGAGTCTTCGTACTAGCCTAGCCTACGAGCAGTACTTC. It translates to CAWSLRTSLAYEQYF.

V and J are TRBV5-1 and TRBJ2-3, with TRBD2 matching over 8 bases. The germline V gene has CDR1 SGHRS and CDR2 YFSETQ. CDR3 length: 15 amino acids. J gave up 4 bases and V 3 bases, and 7 bases lay outside the gene matches. The CDR3 sequence is CASSSSAGDADTQYF. The CDR3 nucleotides are TGCGCCAGCAGCTCCTCAGCGGGAGATGCAGATACGCAGTATTTT.

This clonotype is medium-sized (0.01 to 0.1%) within its sample. The chain joins TRBV6-5 to TRBJ2-7, with TRBD1 as a possible D gene (5 bases). Germline CDR1 MNHEY, CDR2 SVGAGI. Between the trimmed V and J ends, which lost 2 bases and 2 bases, there was a span of 7 bases. The CDR3 runs to 13 residues. The CDR3 sequence is CASSYGRAYEQYF. The CDR3 DNA sequence: TGTGCCAGCAGTTACGGCAGGGCCTACGAGCAGTACTTC.

The chain links TRBV29-1 to TRBJ1-1; no definite D call. Germline V gene sequence: CDR1 SQVTM, CDR2 ANQGSEA. CDR3 length: 13 amino acids. The V end lost 6 bases, the J end lost 2 bases, and 13 bases lay between the germline ends. CDR3 in DNA: TGCAGCGTCGACCCCTTTATTAACACTGAAGCTTTCTTT. This encodes CSVDPFINTEAFF.

By sample fraction, this clonotype is large. The chain links TRBV6-1 to TRBJ2-7, with D unclear. CDR1 MNHNS and CDR2 SASEGT come from the germline V gene. This CDR3 is built from 13 residues. Trimming took off 6 bases at V and 5 bases at J, with 14 bases between the two ends. The DNA of the CDR3 is TGTGCCAGCAGAGATCTTCCCCCCAACGAGCAGTACTTC. This translates into CASRDLPPNEQYF.

The rearrangement uses TRBV7-6 and TRBJ1-6; 9 bases line up with TRBD1. The ends lost 5 bases at V and 8 bases at J; junction bases unmatched: 10. The CDR3 consists of 16 residues. Germline V gene data show CDR1 as SGHVS and CDR2 as FNYEAQ. The CDR3 DNA follows: TGTGCCAGCAGCCAGCGGGACAGGGATCTCGATTCACCCCTCCACTTT. Translated, it gives CASSQRDRDLDSPLHF.

This clonotype is medium-sized. The chain recombines TRBV13 with TRBJ2-2, with D hard to call. The V and J ends lost 3 bases and 5 bases respectively, with 13 bases between them. Per germline, CDR1 PRHDT and CDR2 FYEKMQ (reference sequence). This CDR3 region has 15 residues. The CDR3 sequence is CASSFPFRHTGELFF. As DNA, the CDR3 is TGTGCCAGCAGCTTCCCCTTTCGGCATACCGGGGAGCTGTTTTTT.

Sample share makes this clonotype medium-sized. V gene TRBV6-5 combines with J gene TRBJ1-5; TRBD1 matches at 8 bases. The CDR3 spans 13 residues. Germline lookup yields CDR1 MNHEY and CDR2 SVGAGI. J gave up 6 bases and V 5 bases, and 3 bases lay outside the gene matches. The CDR3 coding sequence is TGTGCCAGCAGTAGGACAGGGTTTCAGCCCCAGCATTTT. Translation gives CASSRTGFQPQHF.

This clonotype is labeled medium-sized. The chain has TRBV5-1 and TRBJ2-7; TRBD2 might be the D (6 bases). V lost 7 bases to trimming and J lost 1 base, with 9 bases between them. The CDR3 has 12 amino acids. Germline V gene data show CDR1 as SGHRS and CDR2 as YFSETQ. The CDR3 DNA reads TGCGCCAGCGGAGGGGATTCCTACGAGCAGTACTTC. This gives the protein CASGGDSYEQYF.

This clonotype counts as large (0.1 to 1%). The V and J genes are TRBV9 and TRBJ2-5, with TRBD2 as a possible D gene (5 bases). V was trimmed by 4 bases and J by 3 bases, leaving 16 bases between them. CDR3 length equals 15 residues. Looked up from germline, CDR1 is SGDLS and CDR2 is YYNGEE. The CDR3 loop is CASSSRRTHEETQYF. CDR3 in DNA: TGTGCCAGCAGCTCCCGGCGGACTCACGAAGAGACCCAGTACTTC.